This T cell receptor beta chain was identified in a study of chemoradiotherapy in HPV16-positive cancers. Study at large: A couple of HPV16-positive patients' cells yielded candidate HPV-specific clones and common motifs.

This clone appeared a few times. Repertoires were sampled repeatedly during chemoradiotherapy. Here immunoSEQ multiplex PCR was the method, and the copy in TCRdb shows in-frame clones only, minus some. Of approximately 5,000 clones in the sample, 65% to 80% are singletons; the top ten hold approximately 15%. CDR3 size: 14 residues. Germline V gene sequence: CDR1 SEHNR, CDR2 FQNEAQ (reference sequence). The V gene end was trimmed by 5 bases and the J gene end by 5 bases; junction bases not matched to a gene: 6. This chain joins TRBV7-9 and TRBJ1-2, with TRBD1 identical over 9 bases. The sample here was tumor tissue, taken from a patient who underwent chemoradiotherapy. The receptor was isolated from a human donor with HPV-associated anogenital cancer. The CDR3 sequence: CASSNTGGLYGYTF. The CDR3 region has the DNA TGTGCCAGCAGCAACACAGGGGGCCTTTATGGCTACACCTTC.